The sample holds a few counts of the clone carrying this TCR beta chain. Its cognate antigen is unknown. This sample was included in a study of beta chain features in type 1 diabetes. General study results and limits: People with Type 1 diabetes carried modestly yet significantly shorter TCRB CDR3s in all four CD4+ subsets.

The entirety of the isolated RNA underwent reverse transcription, so expressed TCRB transcripts were sequenced. The assay was immunoSEQ multiplex PCR, and TCRdb's table has in-frame clones only and misses some. The sample consists of some 640,000 clones, about 14% of them appearing once. V was pared by 1 base and J by 8 bases, with 17 bases between. The germline V gene encodes CDR1 SEHNR and CDR2 FQNEAQ (reference sequence). CDR3 length: 15 residues. The specimen was naive CD4+ T cells from blood. The TCR originated in a man younger than 35 with type 1 diabetes. This chain connects TRBV7-9 to TRBJ1-2; no firm D call. CDR3: CASSLEPRIAIGYTF. CDR3 in DNA: TGTGCCAGCAGCTTAGAACCCCGCATCGCGATCGGCTACACCTTC.